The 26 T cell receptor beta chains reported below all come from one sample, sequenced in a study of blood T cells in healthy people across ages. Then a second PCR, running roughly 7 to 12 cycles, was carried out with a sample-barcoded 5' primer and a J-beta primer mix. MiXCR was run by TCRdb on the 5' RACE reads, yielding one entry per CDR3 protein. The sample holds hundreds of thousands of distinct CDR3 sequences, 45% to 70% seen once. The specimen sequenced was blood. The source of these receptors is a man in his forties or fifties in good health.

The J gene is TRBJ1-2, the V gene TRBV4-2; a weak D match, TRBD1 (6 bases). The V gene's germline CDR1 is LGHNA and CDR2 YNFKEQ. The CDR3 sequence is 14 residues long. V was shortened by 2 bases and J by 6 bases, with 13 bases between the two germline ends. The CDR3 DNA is TGTGCCAGCAGCCAAACAGGGAGGAGAGATGGCTACACCTTC. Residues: CASSQTGRRDGYTF.

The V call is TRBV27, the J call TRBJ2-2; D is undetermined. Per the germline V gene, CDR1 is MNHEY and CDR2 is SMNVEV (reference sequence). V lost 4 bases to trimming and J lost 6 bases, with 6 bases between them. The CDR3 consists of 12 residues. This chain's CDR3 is CASSSSPGELFF. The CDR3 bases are TGTGCCAGCAGTTCGAGCCCCGGGGAGCTGTTTTTT.

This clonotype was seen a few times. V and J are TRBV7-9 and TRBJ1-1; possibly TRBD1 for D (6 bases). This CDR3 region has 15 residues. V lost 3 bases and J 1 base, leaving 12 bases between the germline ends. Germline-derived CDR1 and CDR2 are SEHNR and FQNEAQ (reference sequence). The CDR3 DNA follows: TGTGCCAGCAGCTTGTCGGACAGAAGGAACACTGAAGCTTTCTTT. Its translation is CASSLSDRRNTEAFF.

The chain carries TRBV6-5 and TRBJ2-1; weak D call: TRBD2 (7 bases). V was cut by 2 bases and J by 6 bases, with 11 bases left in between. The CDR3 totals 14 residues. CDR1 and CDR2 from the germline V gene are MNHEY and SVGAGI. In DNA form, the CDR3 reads TGTGCCAGCAGTTACGGGGGGGCAGGCAATGAGCAGTTCTTC. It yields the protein CASSYGGAGNEQFF.

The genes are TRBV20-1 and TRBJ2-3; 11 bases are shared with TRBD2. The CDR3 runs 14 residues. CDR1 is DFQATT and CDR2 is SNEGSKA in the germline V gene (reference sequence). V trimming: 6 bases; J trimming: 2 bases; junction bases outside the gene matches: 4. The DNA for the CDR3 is TGCAGTGCCCAGACTAGCGGGACCACAGATACGCAGTATTTT. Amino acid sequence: CSAQTSGTTDTQYF.

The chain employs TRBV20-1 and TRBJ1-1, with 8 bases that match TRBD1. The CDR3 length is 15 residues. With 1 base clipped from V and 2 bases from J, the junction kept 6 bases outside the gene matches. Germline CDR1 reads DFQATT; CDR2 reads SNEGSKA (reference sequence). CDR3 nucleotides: TGCAGTGCTAGAGTGGGACAGGCGGGTAACACTGAAGCTTTCTTT. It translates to CSARVGQAGNTEAFF.

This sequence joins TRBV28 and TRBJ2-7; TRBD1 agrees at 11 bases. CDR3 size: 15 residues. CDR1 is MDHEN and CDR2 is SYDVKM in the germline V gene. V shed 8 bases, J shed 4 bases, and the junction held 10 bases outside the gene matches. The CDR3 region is CASYTIGTGGYEQYF. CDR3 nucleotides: TGTGCCAGCTATACCATCGGGACAGGGGGTTACGAGCAGTACTTC. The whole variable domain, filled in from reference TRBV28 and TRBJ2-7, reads DVKVTQSSRYLVKRTGEKVFLECVQDMDHENMFWYRQDPGLGLRLIYFSYDVKMKEKGDIPEGYSVSREKKERFSLILESASTNQTSMYLCASYTIGTGGYEQYFGPGTRLTVT.

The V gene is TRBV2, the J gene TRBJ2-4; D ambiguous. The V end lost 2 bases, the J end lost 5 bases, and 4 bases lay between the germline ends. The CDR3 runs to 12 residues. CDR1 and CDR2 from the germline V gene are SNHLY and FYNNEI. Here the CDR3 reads CASSESQNIQYF. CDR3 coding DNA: TGTGCCAGCAGTGAATCGCAAAACATTCAGTACTTC.

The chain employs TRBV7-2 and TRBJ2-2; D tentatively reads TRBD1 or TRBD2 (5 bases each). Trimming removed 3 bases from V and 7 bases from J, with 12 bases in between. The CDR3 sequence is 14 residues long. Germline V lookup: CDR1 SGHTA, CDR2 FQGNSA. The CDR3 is CASSFEGTGGELFF. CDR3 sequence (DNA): TGTGCCAGCAGCTTTGAGGGGACCGGCGGGGAGCTGTTTTTT. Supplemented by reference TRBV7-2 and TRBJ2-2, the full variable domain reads GAGVSQSPSNKVTEKGKDVELRCDPISGHTALYWYRQSLGQGLEFLIYFQGNSAPDKSGLPSDRFSAERTGGSVSTLTIQRTQQEDSAVYLCASSFEGTGGELFFGEGSRLTVL.

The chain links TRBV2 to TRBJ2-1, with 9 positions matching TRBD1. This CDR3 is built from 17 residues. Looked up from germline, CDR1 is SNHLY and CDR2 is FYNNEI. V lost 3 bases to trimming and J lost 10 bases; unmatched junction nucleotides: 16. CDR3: CASSDFGGQGSSYEQFF. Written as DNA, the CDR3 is TGTGCCAGCAGTGATTTTGGGGGACAGGGCTCCTCCTACGAGCAGTTCTTC.

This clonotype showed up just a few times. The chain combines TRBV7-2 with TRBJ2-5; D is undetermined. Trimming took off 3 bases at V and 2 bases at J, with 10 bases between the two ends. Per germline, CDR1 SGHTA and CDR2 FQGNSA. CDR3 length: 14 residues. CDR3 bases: TGTGCCAGCAGCTTTCCGCGGCCTCAAGAGACCCAGTACTTC. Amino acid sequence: CASSFPRPQETQYF.

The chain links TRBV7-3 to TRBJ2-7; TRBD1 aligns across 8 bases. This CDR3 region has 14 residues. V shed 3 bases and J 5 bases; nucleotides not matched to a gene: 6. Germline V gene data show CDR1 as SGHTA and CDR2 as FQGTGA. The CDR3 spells CASSLTGAKNEQYF. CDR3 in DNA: TGTGCCAGCAGCTTGACAGGGGCGAAAAACGAGCAGTACTTC.

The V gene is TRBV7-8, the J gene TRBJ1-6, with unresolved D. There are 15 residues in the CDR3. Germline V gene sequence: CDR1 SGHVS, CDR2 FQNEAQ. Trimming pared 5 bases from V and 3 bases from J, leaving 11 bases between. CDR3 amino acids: CASSAIMGYNSPLHF. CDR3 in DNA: TGTGCCAGCAGCGCCATTATGGGCTATAATTCACCCCTCCACTTT.

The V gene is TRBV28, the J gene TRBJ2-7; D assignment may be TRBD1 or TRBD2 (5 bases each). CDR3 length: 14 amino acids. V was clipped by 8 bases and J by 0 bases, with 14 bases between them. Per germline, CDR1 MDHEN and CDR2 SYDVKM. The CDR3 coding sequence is TGTGCCAGCCAGGCCGGGACCGACTCCTACGAGCAGTACTTC. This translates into CASQAGTDSYEQYF.

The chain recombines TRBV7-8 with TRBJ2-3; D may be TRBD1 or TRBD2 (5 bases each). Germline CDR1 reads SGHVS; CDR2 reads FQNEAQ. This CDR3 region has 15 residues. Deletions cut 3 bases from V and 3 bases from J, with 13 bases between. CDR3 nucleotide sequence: TGTGCCAGCAGCTTGGGGGTAGGGCAGACAGATACGCAGTATTTT. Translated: CASSLGVGQTDTQYF.

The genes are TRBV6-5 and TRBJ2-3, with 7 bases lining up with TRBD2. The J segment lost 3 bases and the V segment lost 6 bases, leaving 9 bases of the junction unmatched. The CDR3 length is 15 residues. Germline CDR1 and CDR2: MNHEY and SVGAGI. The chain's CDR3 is CASRSHPAGTDTQYF. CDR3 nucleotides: TGTGCCAGCAGGAGCCATCCAGCGGGGACAGATACGCAGTATTTT.

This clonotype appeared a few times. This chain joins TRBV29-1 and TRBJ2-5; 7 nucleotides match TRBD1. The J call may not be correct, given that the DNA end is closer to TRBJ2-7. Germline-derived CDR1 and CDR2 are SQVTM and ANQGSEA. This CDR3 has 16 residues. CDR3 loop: CSVEASGLTGRVEQYF. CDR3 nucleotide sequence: TGCAGCGTTGAAGCCTCAGGATTGACAGGGCGGGTCGAGCAGTACTTC.

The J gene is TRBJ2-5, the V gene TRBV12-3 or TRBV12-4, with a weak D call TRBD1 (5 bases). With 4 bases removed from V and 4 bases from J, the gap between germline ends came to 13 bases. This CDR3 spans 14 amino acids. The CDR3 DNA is TGTGCCAGCAGTTCCCAGTTCAGGGCAGAGACCCAGTACTTC. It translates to CASSSQFRAETQYF.

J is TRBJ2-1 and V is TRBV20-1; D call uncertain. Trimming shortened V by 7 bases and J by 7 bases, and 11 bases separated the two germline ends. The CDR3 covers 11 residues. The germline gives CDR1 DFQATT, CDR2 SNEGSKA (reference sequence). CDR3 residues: CSVSETNEQFF. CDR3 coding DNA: TGCAGTGTTAGTGAGACGAATGAGCAGTTCTTC.

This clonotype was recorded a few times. CDR3 loop: CASSPSGGVYNEQFF. DNA of the CDR3: TGTGCCAGCAGTCCTAGCGGGGGCGTTTACAATGAGCAGTTCTTC. This chain links TRBV9 with TRBJ2-1, with 10 bases aligning to TRBD2. Looked up from germline, CDR1 is SGDLS and CDR2 is YYNGEE. Trimming removed 5 bases from V and 4 bases from J; junction bases left unmatched: 6. This CDR3 is 15 amino acids long.

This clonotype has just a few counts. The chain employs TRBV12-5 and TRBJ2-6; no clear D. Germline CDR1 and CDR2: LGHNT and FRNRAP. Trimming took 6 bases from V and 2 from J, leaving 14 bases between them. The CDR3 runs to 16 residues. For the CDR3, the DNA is TGTGCTAGTGGCCTGACGCGACTTGCTGGGGCCAACGTCCTGACTTTC. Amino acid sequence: CASGLTRLAGANVLTF.

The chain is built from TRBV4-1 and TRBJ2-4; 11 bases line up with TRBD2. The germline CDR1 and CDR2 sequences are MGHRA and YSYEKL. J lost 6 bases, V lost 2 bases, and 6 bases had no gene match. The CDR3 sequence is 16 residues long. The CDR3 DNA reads TGCGCCAGCAGCCAACCAACTAGCGGGAGTGGAAACATTCAGTACTTC. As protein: CASSQPTSGSGNIQYF.

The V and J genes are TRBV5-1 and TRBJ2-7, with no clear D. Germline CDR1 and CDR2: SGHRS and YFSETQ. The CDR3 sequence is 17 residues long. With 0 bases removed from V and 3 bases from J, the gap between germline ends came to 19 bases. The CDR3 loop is CASSLGVSVENRYEQYF. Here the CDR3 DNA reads TGCGCCAGCAGCTTGGGGGTGTCTGTCGAAAACCGCTACGAGCAGTACTTC.

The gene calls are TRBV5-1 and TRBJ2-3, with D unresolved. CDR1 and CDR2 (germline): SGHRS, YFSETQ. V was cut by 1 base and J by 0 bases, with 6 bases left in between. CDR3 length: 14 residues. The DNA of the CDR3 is TGCGCCAGCAGCTTGAAGTCTAGCACAGATACGCAGTATTTT. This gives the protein CASSLKSSTDTQYF.

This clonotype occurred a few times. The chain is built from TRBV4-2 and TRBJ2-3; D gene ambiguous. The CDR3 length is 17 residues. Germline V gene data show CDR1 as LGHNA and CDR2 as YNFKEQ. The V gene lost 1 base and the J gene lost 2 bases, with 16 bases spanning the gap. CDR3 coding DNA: TGTGCCAGCAGCCAAGTCTGGGCTGTGGGTAACACAGATACGCAGTATTTT. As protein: CASSQVWAVGNTDTQYF.

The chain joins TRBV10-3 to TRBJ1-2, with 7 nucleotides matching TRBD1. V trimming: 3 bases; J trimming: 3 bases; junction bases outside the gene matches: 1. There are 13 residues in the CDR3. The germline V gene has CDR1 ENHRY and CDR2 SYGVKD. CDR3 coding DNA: TGTGCCATCAGTGAAGGACAGGACTATGGCTACACCTTC. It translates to CAISEGQDYGYTF.